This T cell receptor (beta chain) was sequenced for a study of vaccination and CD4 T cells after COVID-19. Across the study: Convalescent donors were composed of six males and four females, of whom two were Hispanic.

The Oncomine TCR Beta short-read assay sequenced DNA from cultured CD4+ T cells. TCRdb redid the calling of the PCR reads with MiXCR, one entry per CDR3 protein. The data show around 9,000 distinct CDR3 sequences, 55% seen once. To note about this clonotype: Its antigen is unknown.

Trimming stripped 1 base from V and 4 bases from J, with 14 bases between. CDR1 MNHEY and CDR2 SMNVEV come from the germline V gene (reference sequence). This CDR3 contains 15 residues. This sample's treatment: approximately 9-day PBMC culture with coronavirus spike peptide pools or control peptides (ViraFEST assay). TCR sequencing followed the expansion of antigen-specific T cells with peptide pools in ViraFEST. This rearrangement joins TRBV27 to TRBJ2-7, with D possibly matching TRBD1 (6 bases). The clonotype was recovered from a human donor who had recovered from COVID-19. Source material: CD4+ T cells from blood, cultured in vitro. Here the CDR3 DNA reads TGTGCCAGCAGTTTATTAGGTGTCAGGGGATACGAGCAGTACTTC. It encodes CASSLLGVRGYEQYF.